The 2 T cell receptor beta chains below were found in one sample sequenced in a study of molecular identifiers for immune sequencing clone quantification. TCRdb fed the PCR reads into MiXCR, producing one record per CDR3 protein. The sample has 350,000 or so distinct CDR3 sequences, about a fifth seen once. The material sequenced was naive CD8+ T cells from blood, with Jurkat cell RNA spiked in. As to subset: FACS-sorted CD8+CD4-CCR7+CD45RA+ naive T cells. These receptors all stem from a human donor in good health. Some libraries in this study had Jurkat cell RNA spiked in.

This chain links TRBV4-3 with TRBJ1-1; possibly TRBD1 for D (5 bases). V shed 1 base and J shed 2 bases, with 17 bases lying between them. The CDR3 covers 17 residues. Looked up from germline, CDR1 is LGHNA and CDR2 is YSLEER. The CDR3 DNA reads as TGCGCCAGCAGCCAAGGAGGGAAAGGGGCCTTCAACACTGAAGCTTTCTTT. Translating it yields CASSQGGKGAFNTEAFF.

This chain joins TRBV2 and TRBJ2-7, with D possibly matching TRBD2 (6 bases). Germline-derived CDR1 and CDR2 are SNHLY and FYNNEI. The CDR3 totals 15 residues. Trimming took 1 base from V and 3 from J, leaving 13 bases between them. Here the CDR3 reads CASSEVLAINYEQYF. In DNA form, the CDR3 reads TGTGCCAGCAGTGAAGTGCTAGCGATCAACTACGAGCAGTACTTC.